This T cell receptor beta chain was obtained from a study of blood T cell repertoires in COVID-19. Study-wide background: Material from acute and convalescent COVID-19 was sourced from the United States, Italy and Spain. From T cells, B-cell-depleted T cells, or PBMCs came the material, which was cDNA or gDNA.

The V gene's germline CDR1 is GTSNPN and CDR2 SVGIG (reference sequence). J was trimmed by 2 bases and V by 1 base; bases with no gene match: 4. The CDR3 runs 15 residues. How the authors handled the data: Counts of nucleated cells, estimated from reference gene primer amplification, were obtained. The repertoire was sequenced with immunoSEQ multiplex PCR; TCRdb's copy has only in-frame clones and lacks some. V, J and clone size are taken as reported in that table, and D and trimming were inferred from the DNA itself. The table lists about 94,000 clones, 75% to 85% of them singletons. The sample was peripheral blood. This receptor was taken from a human donor in a cohort sampled during active COVID-19. The V call is TRBV30, the J call TRBJ2-7; 11 nucleotides align to TRBD2. This CDR3 reads CAWSGGLAGAYEQYF. The CDR3 coding sequence is TGTGCCTGGAGTGGAGGACTAGCGGGCGCCTACGAGCAGTACTTC.